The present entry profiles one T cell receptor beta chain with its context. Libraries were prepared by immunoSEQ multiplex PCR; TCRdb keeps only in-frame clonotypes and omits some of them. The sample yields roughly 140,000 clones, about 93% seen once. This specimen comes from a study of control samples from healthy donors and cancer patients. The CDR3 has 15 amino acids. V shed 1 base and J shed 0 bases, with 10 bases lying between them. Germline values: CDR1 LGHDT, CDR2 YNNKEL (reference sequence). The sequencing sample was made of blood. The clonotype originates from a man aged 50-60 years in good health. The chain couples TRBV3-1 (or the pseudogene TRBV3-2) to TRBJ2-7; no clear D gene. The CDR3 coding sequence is TGTGCCAGCAGCCAAGCAAGCGCTAGCTCCTACGAGCAGTACTTC. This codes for CASSQASASSYEQYF.